One and the same sample provided the 11 T cell receptor beta chains below, sequenced in a study of cytomegalovirus exposure and HLA in healthy donors. PCR employed 60 Vbeta and 13 Jbeta primers. Assay used: immunoSEQ multiplex PCR; TCRdb lists only in-frame clones, some missing. The table shows roughly 200,000 clones, with less than 85% occurring only once. The sample comprised PBMCs. The receptor source for this set is a man younger than 35 in good health and CMV-seronegative.

The chain couples TRBV4-1 to TRBJ2-5; 7 bases map to TRBD2. Gene TRBJ2-7 matches the end of the DNA better, so the J call may be wrong. CDR3 length equals 15 residues. Germline V lookup: CDR1 MGHRA, CDR2 YSYEKL. The CDR3 coding sequence is TGCGCCAGCAGCCAAGATCGGGCGGGAGTCTACGAGCAGTACTTC. Translation gives CASSQDRAGVYEQYF.

This clone was found a few times. The chain joins TRBV5-6 to TRBJ2-2; D may be TRBD2 (6 bases). V lost 0 bases, J lost 5 bases, and 8 bases lay in between. This CDR3 contains 14 residues. Germline CDR1 SGHDT, CDR2 YYEEEE. Here the CDR3 reads CASSLVGGTGELFF. In DNA form, the CDR3 reads TGTGCCAGCAGCTTGGTTGGGGGGACCGGGGAGCTGTTTTTT.

The rearrangement joins TRBV6-6 to TRBJ1-5, with a weak D call TRBD1 (6 bases). Germline CDR1 and CDR2: MNHNY and SVGAGI (reference sequence). CDR3 size: 13 residues. Trimming took 4 bases from V and 7 from J, leaving 11 bases between them. The CDR3 nucleotides read TGTGCCAGCAGTTCAGGGGAAAGACAGCCCCAGCATTTT. Residues: CASSSGERQPQHF.

The chain joins TRBV4-1 to TRBJ2-3, with 9 bases identical to TRBD2. Unmatched junction bases numbered 6, after V lost 0 bases and J lost 2 bases. This CDR3 has 17 amino acids. Per the germline V gene, CDR1 is MGHRA and CDR2 is YSYEKL. DNA for the CDR3: TGCGCCAGCAGCCAAGAAGGTAGCGGGGGATACACAGATACGCAGTATTTT. Translation: CASSQEGSGGYTDTQYF.

The rearrangement uses TRBV28 and TRBJ2-5; 7 nucleotides align to TRBD2. The DNA matches TRBJ2-7 better at its end, which makes the J call doubtful. This CDR3 has 14 amino acids. CDR1 and CDR2 from the germline V gene are MDHEN and SYDVKM. The CDR3 region is CASLRGGSQYEQYF. In nucleotides, the CDR3 is TGTGCCAGCCTTAGGGGCGGGAGTCAATACGAGCAGTACTTC.

V is TRBV27 and J is TRBJ1-2; 7 bases match TRBD1. J gave up 1 base and V 4 bases, and 3 bases lay outside the gene matches. CDR1 and CDR2 (germline): MNHEY, SMNVEV (reference sequence). This CDR3 spans 14 amino acids. CDR3 loop: CASSYRGFNYGYTF. The DNA of the CDR3 is TGTGCCAGCAGTTACAGGGGATTTAACTATGGCTACACCTTC.

This clone was picked up a small number of times. This rearrangement joins TRBV4-2 to TRBJ2-1, with TRBD2 as a possible D gene (7 bases). The germline V gene encodes CDR1 LGHNA and CDR2 YNFKEQ. V was trimmed by 0 bases and J by 4 bases, leaving 16 bases between them. The CDR3 length is 17 residues. The CDR3 nucleotides read TGTGCCAGCAGCCAAGATCTTATGGCGGGGGCATACAATGAGCAGTTCTTC. It yields the protein CASSQDLMAGAYNEQFF.

This clone appeared once. This chain joins TRBV19 and TRBJ2-2; TRBD2 matches at 7 bases. The CDR3 runs 18 residues. The V and J ends lost 4 bases and 4 bases, in that order; junction bases with no gene match: 15. Germline-derived CDR1 and CDR2 are LNHDA and SQIVND (reference sequence). Written as DNA, the CDR3 is TGTGCCAGTAGTACTACCTCTAGTGCGGGAGTTCTCACCGGGGAGCTGTTTTTT. This codes for CASSTTSSAGVLTGELFF.

The CDR3 DNA is TGCGCCAGCAGTCAACCCGACAGGGTCGGCAAAAACATTCAGTACTTC. Encoded protein: CASSQPDRVGKNIQYF. This sequence joins TRBV23-1 and TRBJ2-4, with TRBD1 matching over 7 bases. TRBV23-1 is labeled an ORF, and its function is uncertain. The junction had 7 bases not matched to a gene; V was cut back by 2 bases and J by 3 bases. CDR3 length: 16 residues.

The V and J genes are TRBV6-6 and TRBJ2-1; 16 positions match TRBD2. The V gene end was trimmed by 5 bases and the J gene end by 9 bases; junction bases not matched to a gene: 7. Germline V gene data show CDR1 as MNHNY and CDR2 as SVGAGI (reference sequence). The CDR3 spans 16 residues. The CDR3 DNA sequence: TGTGCCAGCAGTCCGCCGGGACTAGCGGGAGGGGGTGAGCAGTTCTTC. It codes for CASSPPGLAGGGEQFF.

The chain couples TRBV28 to TRBJ2-3, with 14 bases matching TRBD2. V dropped 5 bases and J dropped 0; count of bases not matched to a gene: 4. This CDR3 has 17 amino acids. Germline loops: CDR1 MDHEN, CDR2 SYDVKM. CDR3 protein: CASSRGLAGASTDTQYF. The CDR3 DNA reads as TGTGCCAGCAGTCGGGGACTAGCGGGAGCCAGCACAGATACGCAGTATTTT.